This paragraph covers one TCR beta chain sequence. In nominal health when sampled, donors likely had unrecorded immune exposures nonetheless. These data belong to a study of cytomegalovirus exposure and HLA in healthy donors. Germline CDR1 and CDR2: SGHRS and YFSETQ. The ends were cut back, 4 bases at V and 2 bases at J, with 27 bases in the middle. CDR3 length equals 20 residues. Primers included in the PCR were 60 Vbeta and 13 Jbeta primers. Sequenced by immunoSEQ multiplex PCR; TCRdb stores in-frame clones only, minus some. The sample data list about 200,000 clones. This TCR was recovered from a girl aged 2 to 10 in good health and CMV-seropositive. The genes are TRBV5-1 and TRBJ2-2, with D uncertain. Source material: PBMCs. In DNA form, the CDR3 reads TGCGCCAGCAGCCCCGGAGTCCTAGAAAGCCCACAATCTAACACCGGGGAGCTGTTTTTT. Encoded protein: CASSPGVLESPQSNTGELFF. The full variable domain, completed using reference TRBV5-1 and TRBJ2-2, is KAGVTQTPRYLIKTRGQQVTLSCSPISGHRSVSWYQQTPGQGLQFLFEYFSETQRNKGNFPGRFSGRQFSNSRSEMNVSTLELGDSALYLCASSPGVLESPQSNTGELFFGEGSRLTVL.